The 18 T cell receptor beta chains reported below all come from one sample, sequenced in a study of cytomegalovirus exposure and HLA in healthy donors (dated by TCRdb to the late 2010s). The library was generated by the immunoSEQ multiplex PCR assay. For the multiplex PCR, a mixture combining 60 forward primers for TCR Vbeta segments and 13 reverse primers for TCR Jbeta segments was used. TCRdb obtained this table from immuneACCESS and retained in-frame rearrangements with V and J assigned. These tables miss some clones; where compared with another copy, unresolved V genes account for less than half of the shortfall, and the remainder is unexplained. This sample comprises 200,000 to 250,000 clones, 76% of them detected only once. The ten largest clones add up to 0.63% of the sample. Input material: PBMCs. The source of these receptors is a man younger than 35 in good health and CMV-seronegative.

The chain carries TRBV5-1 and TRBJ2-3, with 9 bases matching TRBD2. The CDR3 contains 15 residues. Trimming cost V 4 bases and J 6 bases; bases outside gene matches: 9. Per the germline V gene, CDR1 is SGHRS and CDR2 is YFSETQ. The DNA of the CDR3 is TGCGCCAGCAGCCTGGGGGCGGGAGGGCCGGATACGCAGTATTTT. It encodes CASSLGAGGPDTQYF.

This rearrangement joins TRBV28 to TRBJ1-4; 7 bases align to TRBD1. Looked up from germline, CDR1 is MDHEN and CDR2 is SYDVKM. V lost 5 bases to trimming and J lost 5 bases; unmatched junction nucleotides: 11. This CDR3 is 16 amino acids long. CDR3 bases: TGTGCCAGCAGTCCTTCCCTACAGGGGAGGAATGAAAAACTGTTTTTT. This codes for CASSPSLQGRNEKLFF.

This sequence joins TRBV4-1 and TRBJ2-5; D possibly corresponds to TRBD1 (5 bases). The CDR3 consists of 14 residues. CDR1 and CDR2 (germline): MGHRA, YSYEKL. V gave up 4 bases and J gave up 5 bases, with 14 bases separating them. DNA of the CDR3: TGCGCCAGCAGCCCGAAGGGGAAGGATGAGACCCAGTACTTC. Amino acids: CASSPKGKDETQYF.

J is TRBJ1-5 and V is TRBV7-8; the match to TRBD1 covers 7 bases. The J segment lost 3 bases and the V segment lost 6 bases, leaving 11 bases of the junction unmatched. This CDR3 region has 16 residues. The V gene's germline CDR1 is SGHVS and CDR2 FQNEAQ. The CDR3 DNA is TGTGCCAGCAGTTTTTCGACCGGGACAGTCAATCAGCCCCAGCATTTT. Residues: CASSFSTGTVNQPQHF.

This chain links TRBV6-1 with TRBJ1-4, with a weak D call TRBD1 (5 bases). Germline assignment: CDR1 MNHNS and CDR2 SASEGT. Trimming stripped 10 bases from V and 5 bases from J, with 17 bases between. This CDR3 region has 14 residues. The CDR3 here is CATATGAENEKLFF. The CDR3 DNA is TGTGCCACTGCCACTGGGGCAGAGAATGAAAAACTGTTTTTT.

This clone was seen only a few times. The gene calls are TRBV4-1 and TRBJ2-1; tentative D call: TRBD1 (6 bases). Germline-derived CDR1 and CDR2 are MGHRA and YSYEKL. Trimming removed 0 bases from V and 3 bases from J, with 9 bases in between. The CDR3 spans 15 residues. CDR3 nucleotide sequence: TGCGCCAGCAGCCAAGATAGGGGGAGCTACAATGAGCAGTTCTTC. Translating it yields CASSQDRGSYNEQFF.

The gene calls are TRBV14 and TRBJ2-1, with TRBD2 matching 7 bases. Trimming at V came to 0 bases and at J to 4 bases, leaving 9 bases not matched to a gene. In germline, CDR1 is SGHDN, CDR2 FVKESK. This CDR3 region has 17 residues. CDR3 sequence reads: CASSQDGPSGLYNEQFF. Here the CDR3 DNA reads TGTGCCAGCAGCCAAGACGGTCCTAGCGGACTATACAATGAGCAGTTCTTC.

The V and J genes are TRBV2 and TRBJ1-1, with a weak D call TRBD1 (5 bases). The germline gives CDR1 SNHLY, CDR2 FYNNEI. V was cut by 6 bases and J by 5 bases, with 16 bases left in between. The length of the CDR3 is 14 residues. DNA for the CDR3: TGTGCCAGCAGGGAAATAAAGGGGAGGACTGAAGCTTTCTTT. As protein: CASREIKGRTEAFF.

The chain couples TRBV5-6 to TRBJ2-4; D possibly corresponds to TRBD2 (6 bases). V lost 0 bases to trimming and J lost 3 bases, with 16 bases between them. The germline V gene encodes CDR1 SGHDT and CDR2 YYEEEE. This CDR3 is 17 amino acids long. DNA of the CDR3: TGTGCCAGCAGCTTGGCCGAGGTAGCGGCGTACAAAAACATTCAGTACTTC. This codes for CASSLAEVAAYKNIQYF.

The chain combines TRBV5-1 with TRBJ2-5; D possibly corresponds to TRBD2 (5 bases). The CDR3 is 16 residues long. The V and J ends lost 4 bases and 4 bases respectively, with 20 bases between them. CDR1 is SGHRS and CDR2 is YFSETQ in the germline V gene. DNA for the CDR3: TGCGCCAGCAGCCCGCGGGTCGTTGCTGCGGGAGAGACCCAGTACTTC. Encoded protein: CASSPRVVAAGETQYF.

The CDR3 DNA sequence: TGTGCCAGCAGTTCAGCGGGAAGTAATAGGGGTGAGCAGTTCTTC. Its translation: CASSSAGSNRGEQFF. The V and J genes are TRBV6-6 and TRBJ2-1, with TRBD2 matching over 7 bases. CDR1 MNHNY and CDR2 SVGAGI come from the germline V gene (reference sequence). Trimming removed 4 bases from V and 9 bases from J; junction bases left unmatched: 12. The CDR3 is 15 residues long.

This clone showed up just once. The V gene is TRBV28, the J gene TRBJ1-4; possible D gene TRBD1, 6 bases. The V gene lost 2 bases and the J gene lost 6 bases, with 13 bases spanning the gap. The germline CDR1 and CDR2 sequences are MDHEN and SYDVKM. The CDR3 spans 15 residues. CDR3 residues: CASSLGGADDEKLFF. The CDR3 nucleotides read TGTGCCAGCAGTTTAGGGGGGGCTGATGATGAAAAACTGTTTTTT.

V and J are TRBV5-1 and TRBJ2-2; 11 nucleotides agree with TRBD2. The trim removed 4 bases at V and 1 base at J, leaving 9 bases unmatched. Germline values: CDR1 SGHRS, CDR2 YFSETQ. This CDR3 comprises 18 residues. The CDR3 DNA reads TGCGCCAGCAGCCGTCAACTAGCGGGAGTGCTGAACACCGGGGAGCTGTTTTTT. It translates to CASSRQLAGVLNTGELFF.

The CDR3 bases are TGTGCCAGCAGTTTAAGCAGGGCTGGGTACAATGAGCAGTTCTTC. Its translation is CASSLSRAGYNEQFF. The V gene is TRBV28, the J gene TRBJ2-1; perhaps TRBD1 as D (5 bases). Trimming took off 2 bases at V and 4 bases at J, with 12 bases between the two ends. The CDR3 extends over 15 amino acids. CDR1 and CDR2 from the germline V gene are MDHEN and SYDVKM.

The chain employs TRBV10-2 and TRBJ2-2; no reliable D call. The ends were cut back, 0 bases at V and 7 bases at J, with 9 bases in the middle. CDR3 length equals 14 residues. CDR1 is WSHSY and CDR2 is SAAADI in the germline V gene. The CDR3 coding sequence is TGCGCCAGCAGTGAGTCGAGCGAGGTCGGGGAGCTGTTTTTT. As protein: CASSESSEVGELFF.

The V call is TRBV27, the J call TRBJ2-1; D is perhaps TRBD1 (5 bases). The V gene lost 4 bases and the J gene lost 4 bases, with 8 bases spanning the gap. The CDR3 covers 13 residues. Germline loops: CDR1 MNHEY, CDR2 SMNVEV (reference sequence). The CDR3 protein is CASSWSGYNEQFF. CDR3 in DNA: TGTGCCAGCAGTTGGTCAGGGTACAATGAGCAGTTCTTC.

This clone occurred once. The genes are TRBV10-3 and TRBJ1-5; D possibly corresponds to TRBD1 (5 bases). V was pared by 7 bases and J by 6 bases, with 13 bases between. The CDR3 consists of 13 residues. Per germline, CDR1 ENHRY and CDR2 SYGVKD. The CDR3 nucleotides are TGTGCCATCAAGCGGGGGGAGGGTCAGCCCCAGCATTTT. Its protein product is CAIKRGEGQPQHF.

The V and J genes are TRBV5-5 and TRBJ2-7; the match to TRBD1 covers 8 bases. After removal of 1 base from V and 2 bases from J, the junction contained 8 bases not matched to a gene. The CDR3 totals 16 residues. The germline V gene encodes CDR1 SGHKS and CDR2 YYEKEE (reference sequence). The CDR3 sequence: CASSLSLGRGPYEQYF. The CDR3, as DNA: TGTGCCAGCAGCTTGAGTTTGGGCAGGGGGCCCTACGAGCAGTACTTC.